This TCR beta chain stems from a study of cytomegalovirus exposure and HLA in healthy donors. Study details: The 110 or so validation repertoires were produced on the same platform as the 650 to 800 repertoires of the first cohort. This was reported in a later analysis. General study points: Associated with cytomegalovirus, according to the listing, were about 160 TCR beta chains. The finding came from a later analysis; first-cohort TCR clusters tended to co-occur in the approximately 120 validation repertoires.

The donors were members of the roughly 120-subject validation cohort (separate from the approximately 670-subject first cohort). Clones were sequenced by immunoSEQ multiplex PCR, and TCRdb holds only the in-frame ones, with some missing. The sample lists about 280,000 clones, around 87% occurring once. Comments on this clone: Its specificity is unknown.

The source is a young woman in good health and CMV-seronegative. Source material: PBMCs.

In DNA, the CDR3 is TGTGCCAGCAGCCCGGACAGGGGACGCAATCAGCCCCAGCATTTT. Its protein is CASSPDRGRNQPQHF. The gene calls are TRBV6-5 and TRBJ1-5; the match to TRBD1 covers 9 bases. The CDR3 has 15 residues. The germline V gene has CDR1 MNHEY and CDR2 SVGAGI. V lost 6 bases to trimming and J lost 2 bases; unmatched junction nucleotides: 5.